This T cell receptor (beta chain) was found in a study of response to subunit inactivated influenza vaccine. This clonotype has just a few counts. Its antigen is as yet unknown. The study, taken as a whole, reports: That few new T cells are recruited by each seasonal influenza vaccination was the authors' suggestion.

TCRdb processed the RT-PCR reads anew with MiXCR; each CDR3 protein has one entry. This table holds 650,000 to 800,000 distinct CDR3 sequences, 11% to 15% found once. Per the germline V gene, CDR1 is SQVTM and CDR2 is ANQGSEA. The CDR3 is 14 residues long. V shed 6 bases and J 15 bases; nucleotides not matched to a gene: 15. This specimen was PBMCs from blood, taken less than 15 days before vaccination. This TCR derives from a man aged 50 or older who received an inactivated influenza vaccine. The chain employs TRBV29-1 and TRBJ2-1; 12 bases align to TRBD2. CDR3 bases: TGCAGCGTAGGTCTAGCGGGAGGGCCACGAGGGCTGTTCTTC. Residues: CSVGLAGGPRGLFF.